The 7 T cell receptor beta chains presented below share a single source sample, sequenced in a study of blood T cell repertoires in COVID-19. TCRdb's table, derived via immunoSEQ multiplex PCR, lists solely in-frame clones and lacks some. The sample has approximately 260,000 clones, approximately 86% seen once. Sequences were obtained from peripheral blood. The receptors shown here come from a man between 18 and 29 years old with active or convalescent COVID-19.

This sequence joins TRBV11-2 and TRBJ1-6; the D gene is possibly TRBD1 (6 bases). The V gene lost 3 bases and the J gene lost 8 bases, with 11 bases spanning the gap. This CDR3 region has 14 residues. CDR1 and CDR2 (germline): SGHAT, FQNNGV. The CDR3 spells CASSFRAGDSPLHF. CDR3 bases: TGTGCCAGCAGCTTTCGGGCAGGGGATTCACCCCTCCACTTT.

V usage is TRBV2 and J usage is TRBJ1-2; 8 bases agree with TRBD1. Trimming took 9 bases from V and 0 from J; bases not matched to a gene: 9. CDR3 length: 15 residues. Germline V gene lookup returns CDR1 SNHLY and CDR2 FYNNEI. The chain's CDR3 is CARHSDRAPNYGYTF. The CDR3 DNA reads TGTGCCAGACACTCGGACAGGGCCCCTAACTATGGCTACACCTTC.

The gene calls are TRBV5-1 and TRBJ1-1; TRBD1 matches 7 bases. There are 14 residues in the CDR3. The V gene end was trimmed by 2 bases and the J gene end by 5 bases; junction bases not matched to a gene: 6. Germline V gene data show CDR1 as SGHRS and CDR2 as YFSETQ. CDR3 sequence: CASSLQGGITEAFF. DNA of the CDR3: TGCGCCAGCAGCTTACAAGGGGGCATTACTGAAGCTTTCTTT.

The chain combines TRBV7-2 with TRBJ2-7, with TRBD2 matching over 7 bases. CDR1 is SGHTA, CDR2 FQGNSA, per germline. V trimming: 5 bases; J trimming: 2 bases; junction bases outside the gene matches: 6. There are 14 residues in the CDR3. The CDR3 reads CASSRWEGPYEQYF. For the CDR3, the DNA is TGTGCCAGCAGCCGGTGGGAGGGCCCCTACGAGCAGTACTTC.

The rearrangement links TRBV6-5 to TRBJ1-1; TRBD1 matches at 7 bases. CDR3 length equals 14 residues. V lost 1 base and J lost 8; bases outside the gene matches: 7. In germline, CDR1 is MNHEY, CDR2 SVGAGI. CDR3 DNA: TGTGCCAGCAGTTACTTAGGGAAACAGGGGGAAGCTTTCTTT. It yields the protein CASSYLGKQGEAFF.

The chain combines TRBV25-1 with TRBJ1-5; D not certain. The germline V and J ends were trimmed by 3 bases and 3 bases, with 6 bases remaining between them. Germline CDR1 is MGHDK and CDR2 is SYGVNS. The CDR3 is made up of 13 amino acids. The CDR3 region has the DNA TGTGCCAGCAGTGACGGGTTCAATCAGCCCCAGCATTTT. This encodes CASSDGFNQPQHF.

This rearrangement joins TRBV5-1 to TRBJ1-5; perhaps TRBD1 as D (6 bases). The CDR3 covers 15 residues. The V gene's germline CDR1 is SGHRS and CDR2 YFSETQ. The V end lost 3 bases, the J end lost 0 bases, and 10 bases lay between the germline ends. CDR3 in DNA: TGCGCCAGCAGCTCTGCAGGGGATAGCAATCAGCCCCAGCATTTT. It specifies CASSSAGDSNQPQHF.